This T cell receptor (beta chain) was captured in a study of response to subunit inactivated influenza vaccine. Study-level results: The study's authors posited that every seasonal influenza vaccination enlists few new T cells.

V gave up 0 bases and J gave up 2 bases; unmatched junction bases: 4. The CDR3 is made up of 16 amino acids. Germline V lookup: CDR1 LGHNA, CDR2 YSLEER. This clonotype came up a few times. Its target is unknown. One entry per CDR3 protein results from TCRdb running MiXCR on the RT-PCR reads. The table lists a few hundred thousand distinct CDR3 sequences, roughly 22% of them singletons. This sample comprised PBMCs from blood, obtained approximately 20 months after vaccination. The clonotype was recovered from a man between 50 and 75 years old who received an inactivated influenza vaccine. The chain is built from TRBV4-3 and TRBJ1-3, with TRBD1 identical over 7 bases. CDR3 amino acids: CASSQEIGTAGNTIYF. The CDR3 DNA reads TGCGCCAGCAGCCAAGAGATTGGGACAGCTGGAAACACCATATATTTT.